Included here is one TCR beta chain sequence, with context. CDR3 size: 16 residues. CDR1 is MNHEY, CDR2 SVGAGI, per germline. V shed 0 bases, J shed 12 bases, and the junction held 9 bases outside the gene matches. Study processing details: Researchers report that nucleated cell counts were estimated from reference gene primer amplification. The assay was immunoSEQ multiplex PCR, and TCRdb's table has in-frame clones only and misses some. The D gene and trimming were derived from the DNA, and the V and J assignments and clone size from that table. The table has 91,000 or so clones, around 87% seen once; the top ten hold roughly 15%. These data belong to a study of blood T cell repertoires in COVID-19. Overall study: Samples of COVID-19 (acute and convalescent) were obtained from the United States, Italy and Spain. Sources were T cells, B-cell-depleted T cells, or PBMCs; the material itself was cDNA or gDNA.

This receptor was obtained from a human donor in a cohort sampled during active COVID-19. The rearrangement links TRBV6-5 to TRBJ2-1; 12 bases map to TRBD1. What was sequenced was peripheral blood. DNA of the CDR3: TGTGCCAGCAGTTACTCGGGGACAGGGGGCGCGAGTGGGCAGTTCTTC. Protein sequence: CASSYSGTGGASGQFF.